These 15 T cell receptor beta chains were sequenced from one sample in a study of PD-1 blockade in classical Hodgkin lymphoma. After autologous stem cell transplantation all patients relapsed, and prior brentuximab vedotin exposure differed between cohorts. Using immunoSEQ multiplex PCR, the repertoire was profiled, and TCRdb retains in-frame clones only, with some absent. The data hold tens of thousands of clones, with around 82% observed a single time. The source material was peripheral blood mononuclear cells (PBMCs), sampled before the second cycle of nivolumab. Source of these receptors: a human donor with classical Hodgkin lymphoma.

CDR3 in DNA: TGTGCCAGCAGCCCCGGGGGAACTGAAGCTTTCTTT. This gives the protein CASSPGGTEAFF. This chain connects TRBV25-1 to TRBJ1-1; a weak D match, TRBD1 (5 bases). The CDR3 runs to 12 residues. Trimming cost V 6 bases and J 5 bases, with 10 bases left between them. Germline values: CDR1 MGHDK, CDR2 SYGVNS.

The chain has TRBV5-6 and TRBJ2-2; TRBD1 agrees at 8 bases. V trimming: 5 bases; J trimming: 1 base; junction bases outside the gene matches: 7. The germline V gene encodes CDR1 SGHDT and CDR2 YYEEEE. CDR3 length: 16 amino acids. The DNA for the CDR3 is TGTGCCAGCAGTTTCCCGACAGGGGAGAACACCGGGGAGCTGTTTTTT. This gives the protein CASSFPTGENTGELFF.

The CDR3 loop is CASSSSASIAYEQYF. CDR3 bases: TGTGCCAGCAGCTCTAGCGCCTCCATCGCCTACGAGCAGTACTTC. The chain combines TRBV9 with TRBJ2-7, with a weak D call TRBD2 (6 bases). Looked up from germline, CDR1 is SGDLS and CDR2 is YYNGEE. This CDR3 contains 15 residues. The V end lost 4 bases, the J end lost 2 bases, and 16 bases lay between the germline ends.

V and J are TRBV27 and TRBJ2-7, with a possible D match to TRBD2 (6 bases). This CDR3 contains 14 residues. Germline-derived CDR1 and CDR2 are MNHEY and SMNVEV (reference sequence). V was clipped by 4 bases and J by 3 bases, with 13 bases between them. The CDR3 spells CASSSIRESYEQYF. CDR3 DNA: TGTGCCAGCAGTTCCATCCGGGAGAGCTACGAGCAGTACTTC.

This rearrangement joins TRBV5-6 to TRBJ1-1; tentatively, D is TRBD1 (6 bases). Trimming shortened V by 0 bases and J by 3 bases, and 9 bases separated the two germline ends. The germline gives CDR1 SGHDT, CDR2 YYEEEE. The CDR3 consists of 14 residues. In DNA form, the CDR3 reads TGTGCCAGCAGCTTGGTCCAGGGGCACACTGAAGCTTTCTTT. Protein product: CASSLVQGHTEAFF.

This chain joins TRBV20-1 and TRBJ2-3; D unresolved. CDR1 and CDR2 from the germline V gene are DFQATT and SNEGSKA (reference sequence). The CDR3 runs to 11 residues. Deletions cut 7 bases from V and 8 bases from J, with 13 bases between. The CDR3 loop reads CSVKSGVTQYF. CDR3 bases: TGCAGTGTCAAATCGGGCGTTACGCAGTATTTT.

This rearrangement joins TRBV6-1 to TRBJ1-2; TRBD1 is a possible D gene (5 bases). Looked up from germline, CDR1 is MNHNS and CDR2 is SASEGT. Deletions cut 1 base from V and 7 bases from J, with 10 bases between. The length of the CDR3 is 13 residues. CDR3 loop: CASSEEAQAGYTF. The CDR3 bases are TGTGCCAGCAGTGAAGAGGCACAGGCTGGCTACACCTTC.

This rearrangement joins TRBV29-1 to TRBJ2-1, with D possibly TRBD2 on 5 matching bases. Germline CDR1 reads SQVTM; CDR2 reads ANQGSEA. The CDR3 sequence is 12 residues long. Trimming took 6 bases from V and 6 from J, leaving 12 bases between them. CDR3 amino acids: CSVPRAVNEQFF. The DNA for the CDR3 is TGCAGCGTACCGAGGGCAGTCAATGAGCAGTTCTTC.

This clone was seen a single time. This chain uses TRBV11-2 with TRBJ2-1, with 9 nucleotides matching TRBD2. V was pared by 3 bases and J by 2 bases, with 2 bases of the junction left unmatched. Germline V gives CDR1 SGHAT, CDR2 FQNNGV. The CDR3 covers 15 residues. This CDR3 reads CASSFAGGAYNEQFF. DNA for the CDR3: TGTGCCAGCAGCTTTGCGGGGGGGGCCTACAATGAGCAGTTCTTC.

At least ten counts were recorded for this clone. V is TRBV7-8 and J is TRBJ1-2; 9 nucleotides match TRBD1. Trimming cost V 1 base and J 8 bases; bases outside gene matches: 8. Germline V lookup: CDR1 SGHVS, CDR2 FQNEAQ. The CDR3 runs 15 residues. CDR3 in amino acids: CASSLGTGEYAGYTF. The CDR3 region has the DNA TGTGCCAGCAGCTTAGGGACAGGGGAATACGCGGGCTACACCTTC. The variable domain in full, with the rest retrieved from reference TRBV7-8 and TRBJ1-2, is GAGVSQSPRYKVAKRGQDVALRCDPISGHVSLFWYQQALGQGPEFLTYFQNEAQLDKSGLPSDRFFAERPEGSVSTLKIQRTQQEDSAVYLCASSLGTGEYAGYTFGSGTRLTVV.

This chain links TRBV4-2 with TRBJ1-2; no definite D call. Germline CDR1 reads LGHNA; CDR2 reads YNFKEQ. This CDR3 region has 20 residues. Trimming cost V 0 bases and J 0 bases, with 23 bases left between them. The CDR3 sequence is CASSQDASVQSEAPNYGYTF. The CDR3 bases are TGTGCCAGCAGCCAAGATGCGTCGGTACAGTCCGAAGCTCCTAACTATGGCTACACCTTC.

The CDR3 nucleotides read TGTGCCAGCAGCCCCGGGGAGGGAGGAGGGATGAACACTGAAGCTTTCTTT. The encoded protein is CASSPGEGGGMNTEAFF. The V call is TRBV9, the J call TRBJ1-1; D is unresolved. Germline V gives CDR1 SGDLS, CDR2 YYNGEE. The V end lost 4 bases, the J end lost 0 bases, and 19 bases lay between the germline ends. The length of the CDR3 is 17 residues.

This clone was picked up a small number of times. This rearrangement joins TRBV5-4 to TRBJ2-6; the D gene is possibly TRBD2 (5 bases). Germline-derived CDR1 and CDR2 are SGHNT and YYREEE (reference sequence). This CDR3 is 14 amino acids long. V was shortened by 9 bases and J by 3 bases, with 13 bases between the two germline ends. The DNA for the CDR3 is TGTGCCACCGATCTAGCTAGTGGGGCCAACGTCCTGACTTTC. Protein: CATDLASGANVLTF.

By proportion, this clone is medium-sized. The rearrangement uses TRBV9 and TRBJ2-2, with 7 bases identical to TRBD1. Germline values: CDR1 SGDLS, CDR2 YYNGEE. The CDR3 spans 18 residues. With V trimmed by 2 bases and J by 2 bases, 12 bases remained unmatched. CDR3 bases: TGTGCCAGCAGCGTTCGGACAGGCCTCAAACCAAACACCGGGGAGCTGTTTTTT. Translated, it gives CASSVRTGLKPNTGELFF.

The chain has TRBV7-3 and TRBJ1-1, with TRBD1 matching 9 bases. V lost 5 bases and J lost 0; bases outside the gene matches: 7. Germline CDR1 reads SGHTA; CDR2 reads FQGTGA. The CDR3 runs to 16 residues. CDR3 residues: CASSPTGGVVNTEAFF. For the CDR3, the DNA is TGTGCCAGCAGCCCGACAGGGGGAGTGGTGAACACTGAAGCTTTCTTT. The whole variable domain, filled in from reference TRBV7-3 and TRBJ1-1, reads GAGVSQTPSNKVTEKGKYVELRCDPISGHTALYWYRQSLGQGPEFLIYFQGTGAADDSGLPNDRFFAVRPEGSVSTLKIQRTERGDSAVYLCASSPTGGVVNTEAFFGQGTRLTVV.